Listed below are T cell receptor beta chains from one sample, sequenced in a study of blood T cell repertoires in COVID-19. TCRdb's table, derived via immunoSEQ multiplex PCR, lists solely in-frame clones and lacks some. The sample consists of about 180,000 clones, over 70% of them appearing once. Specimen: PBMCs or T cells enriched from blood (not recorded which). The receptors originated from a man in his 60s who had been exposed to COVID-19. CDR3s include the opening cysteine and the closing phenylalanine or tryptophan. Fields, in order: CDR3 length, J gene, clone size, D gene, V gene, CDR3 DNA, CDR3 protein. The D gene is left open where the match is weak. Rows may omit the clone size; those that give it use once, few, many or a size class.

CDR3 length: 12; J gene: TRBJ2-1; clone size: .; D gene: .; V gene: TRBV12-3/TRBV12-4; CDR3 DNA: TGTGCCAGCAGTTTAGAGTACGGTGAGCAGTTCTTC; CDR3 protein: CASSLEYGEQFF
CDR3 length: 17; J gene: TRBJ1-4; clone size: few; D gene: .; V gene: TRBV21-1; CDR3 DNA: TGTGCCAGAGGAATGGGACAGGACTTCGAGGCGGGTGAAAAACTGTTTTTT; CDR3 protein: CARGMGQDFEAGEKLFF
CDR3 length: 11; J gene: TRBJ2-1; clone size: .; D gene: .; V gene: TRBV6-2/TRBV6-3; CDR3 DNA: TGTGCCAGCAGCCTTACAGATGAGCAGTTCTTC; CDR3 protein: CASSLTDEQFF
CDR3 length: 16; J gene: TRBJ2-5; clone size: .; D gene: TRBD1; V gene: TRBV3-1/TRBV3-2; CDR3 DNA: TGTGCCAGCAGCCGACGACAGGGGGAGTACCAAGAGACCCAGTACTTC; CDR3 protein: CASSRRQGEYQETQYF
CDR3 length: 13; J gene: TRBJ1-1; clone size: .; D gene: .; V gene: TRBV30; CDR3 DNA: TGTGCCCGAAACATTCTGGGGGGCACTGAAGCTTTCTTT; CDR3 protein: CARNILGGTEAFF
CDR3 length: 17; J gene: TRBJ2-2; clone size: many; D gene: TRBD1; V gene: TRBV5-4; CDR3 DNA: TGTGCCAGCAGACGAACAGGGGGCCTTCAGAAGCGGGGGGAGCTGTTTTTT; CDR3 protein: CASRRTGGLQKRGELFF
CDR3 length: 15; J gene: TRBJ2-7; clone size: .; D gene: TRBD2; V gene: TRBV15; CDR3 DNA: TGTGCCACCAGCCTGGGACTAGCGGGAACCCACGAGCAGTACTTC; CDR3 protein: CATSLGLAGTHEQYF
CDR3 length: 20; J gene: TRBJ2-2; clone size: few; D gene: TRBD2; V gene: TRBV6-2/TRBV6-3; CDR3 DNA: TGTGCCAGCAGTTACCCGCAAATAGGACTAGCGGGAGGCGGGACCGGGGAGCTGTTTTTT; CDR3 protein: CASSYPQIGLAGGGTGELFF
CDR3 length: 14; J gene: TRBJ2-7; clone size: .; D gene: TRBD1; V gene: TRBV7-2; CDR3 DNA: TGTGCCAGCAGCTCCGGGCAGGGGGCCTACGAGCAGTACTTC; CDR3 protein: CASSSGQGAYEQYF
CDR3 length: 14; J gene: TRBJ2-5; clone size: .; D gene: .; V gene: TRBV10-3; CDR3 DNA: TGTGCCATCAGTGAGTCTGGCTACGGGGAGACCCAGTACTTC; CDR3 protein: CAISESGYGETQYF
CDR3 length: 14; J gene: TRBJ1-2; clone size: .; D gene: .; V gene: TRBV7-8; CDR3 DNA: TGTGCCAGCACACGGACAGATGATGGGTATGGCTACACCTTC; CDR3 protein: CASTRTDDGYGYTF
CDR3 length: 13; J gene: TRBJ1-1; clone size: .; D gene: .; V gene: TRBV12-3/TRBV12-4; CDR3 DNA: TGTGCCAGCAGCGCGGGTGGGAACACTGAAGCTTTCTTT; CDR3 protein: CASSAGGNTEAFF
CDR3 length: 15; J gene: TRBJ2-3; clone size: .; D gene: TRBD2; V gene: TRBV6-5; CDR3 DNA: TGTGCCAGCAGGCGACTAGCGGATAGCACAGATACGCAGTATTTT; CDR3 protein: CASRRLADSTDTQYF
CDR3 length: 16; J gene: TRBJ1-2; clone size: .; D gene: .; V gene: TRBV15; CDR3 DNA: TGTGCCACCAGCAGAGATAATTTGTCAGGCGCTAATGGCTACACCTTC; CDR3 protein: CATSRDNLSGANGYTF
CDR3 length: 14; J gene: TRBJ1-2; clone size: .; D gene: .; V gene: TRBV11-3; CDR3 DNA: TGTGCCAGCAGCTTAGAAACAGGGAACTATGGCTACACCTTC; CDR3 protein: CASSLETGNYGYTF
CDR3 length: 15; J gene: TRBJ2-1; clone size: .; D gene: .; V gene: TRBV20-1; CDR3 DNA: TGCAGTGCTAGTTTGGGACACCCTTCCTACAATGAGCAGTTCTTC; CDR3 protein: CSASLGHPSYNEQFF
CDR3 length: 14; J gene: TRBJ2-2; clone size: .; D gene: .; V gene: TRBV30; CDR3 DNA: TGTGCCTGGAACAGGGTGTCCGGGACCGGGGAGCTGTTTTTT; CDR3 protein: CAWNRVSGTGELFF
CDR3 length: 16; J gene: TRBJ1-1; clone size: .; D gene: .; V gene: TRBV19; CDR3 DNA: TGTGCCAGTAATATAGTGTTGGGCTCAGGGAACACTGAAGCTTTCTTT; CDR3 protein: CASNIVLGSGNTEAFF
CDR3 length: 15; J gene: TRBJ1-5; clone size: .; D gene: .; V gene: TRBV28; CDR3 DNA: TGTGCCAGCAGTTCGCAGGGTGGTATGAATCAGCCCCAGCATTTT; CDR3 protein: CASSSQGGMNQPQHF
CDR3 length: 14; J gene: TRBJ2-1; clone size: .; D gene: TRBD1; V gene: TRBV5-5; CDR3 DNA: TGTGCCAGCAGCTTTAAGGACAGGGGGAATGAGCAGTTCTTC; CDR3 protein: CASSFKDRGNEQFF
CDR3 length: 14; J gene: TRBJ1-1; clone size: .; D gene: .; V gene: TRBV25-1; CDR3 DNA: TGTGCCAGCAGGGGGGCAGGGCCCTCCTCTGAAGCTTTCTTT; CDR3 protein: CASRGAGPSSEAFF
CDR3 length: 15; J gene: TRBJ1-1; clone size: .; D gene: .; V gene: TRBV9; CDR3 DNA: TGTGCCAGCAGCGTAGGTAACAGATTGGACACTGAAGCTTTCTTT; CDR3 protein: CASSVGNRLDTEAFF
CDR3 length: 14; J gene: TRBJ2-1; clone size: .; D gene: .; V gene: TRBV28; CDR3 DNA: TGTGCCAGCAGTTTATGGAGGGCCACCCATGAGCAGTTCTTC; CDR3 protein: CASSLWRATHEQFF
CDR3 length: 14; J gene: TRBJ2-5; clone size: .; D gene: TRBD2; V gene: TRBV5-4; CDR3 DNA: TGTGCCAGCATGACGGCGGGAGCAGGAGAGACCCAGTACTTC; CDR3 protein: CASMTAGAGETQYF
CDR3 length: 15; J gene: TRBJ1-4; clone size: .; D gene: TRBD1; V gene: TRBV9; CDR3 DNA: TGTGCCAGCAGCGCCCAGACAGGGCCAAATGAAAAACTGTTTTTT; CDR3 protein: CASSAQTGPNEKLFF
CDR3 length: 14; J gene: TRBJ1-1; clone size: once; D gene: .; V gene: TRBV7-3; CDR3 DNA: TGTGCCAGCAGCTTAGCGGGCGCGAGCACTGAAGCTTTCTTT; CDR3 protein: CASSLAGASTEAFF
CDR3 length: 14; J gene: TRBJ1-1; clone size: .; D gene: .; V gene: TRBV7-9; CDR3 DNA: TGTGCCAGCAGCCGGTCCGGGGGGGACACTGAAGCTTTCTTT; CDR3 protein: CASSRSGGDTEAFF
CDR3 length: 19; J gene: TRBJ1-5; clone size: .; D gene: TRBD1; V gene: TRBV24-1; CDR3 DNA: TGTGCCACCAGTGAGACCGGGACAGGGGGTAGAGAGGGCAATCAGCCCCAGCATTTT; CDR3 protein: CATSETGTGGREGNQPQHF
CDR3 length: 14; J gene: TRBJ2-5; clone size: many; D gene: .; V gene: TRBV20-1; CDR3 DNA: TGCAGTGCTAGTCCTACAGGGAGTAGGGAGACCCAGTACTTC; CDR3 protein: CSASPTGSRETQYF
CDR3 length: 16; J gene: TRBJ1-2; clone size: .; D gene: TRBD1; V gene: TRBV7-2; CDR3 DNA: TGTGCCAGCAGATCTGCGGCAGGGGGCTTCGGCTATGGCTACACCTTC; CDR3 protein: CASRSAAGGFGYGYTF
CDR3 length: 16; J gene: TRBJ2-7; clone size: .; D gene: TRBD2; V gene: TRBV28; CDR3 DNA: TGTGCCAGCAGGGGAACCACTAGCGTGAGACGGTACGAGCAGTACTTC; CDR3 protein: CASRGTTSVRRYEQYF
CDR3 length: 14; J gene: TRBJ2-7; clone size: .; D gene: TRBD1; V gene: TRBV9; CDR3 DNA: TGTGCCAGCAGCGTAGACAGGGGGTACTACGAGCAGTACTTC; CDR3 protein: CASSVDRGYYEQYF
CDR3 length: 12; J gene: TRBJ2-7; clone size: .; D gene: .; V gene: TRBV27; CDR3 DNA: TGTGCCAGCAGTTTTCAGGGCTACGAGCAGTACTTC; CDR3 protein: CASSFQGYEQYF
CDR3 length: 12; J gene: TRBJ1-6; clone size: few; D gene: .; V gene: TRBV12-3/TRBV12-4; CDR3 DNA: TGTGCCAGCACCCCCTCCGGCGGGCCCCTCCACTTT; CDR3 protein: CASTPSGGPLHF
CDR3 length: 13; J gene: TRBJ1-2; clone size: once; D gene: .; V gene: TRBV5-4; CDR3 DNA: TGTGCCAGCAGCTTCACAGGGATAGTGGGCTACACCTTC; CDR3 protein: CASSFTGIVGYTF
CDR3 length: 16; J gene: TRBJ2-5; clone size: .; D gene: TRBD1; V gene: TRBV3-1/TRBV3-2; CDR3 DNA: TGTGCCAGCAGCCACAGACAGGGATCCCACCAAGAGACCCAGTACTTC; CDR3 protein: CASSHRQGSHQETQYF
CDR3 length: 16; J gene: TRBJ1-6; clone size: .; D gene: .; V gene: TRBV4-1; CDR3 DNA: TGCGCCAGCAGCCAAGATCTGAGCAAGAGCAATTCACCCCTCCACTTT; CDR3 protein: CASSQDLSKSNSPLHF
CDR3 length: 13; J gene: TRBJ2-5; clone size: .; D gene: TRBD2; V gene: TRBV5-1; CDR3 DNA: TGCGCCAGCGAGCGGGAGGGCCCGAAGACCCAGTACTTC; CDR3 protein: CASEREGPKTQYF
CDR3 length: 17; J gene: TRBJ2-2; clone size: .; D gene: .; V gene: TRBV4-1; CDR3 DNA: TGCGCCAGCAGCCAAGATATTAGCGACCAGCGCACCGGGGAGCTGTTTTTT; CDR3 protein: CASSQDISDQRTGELFF
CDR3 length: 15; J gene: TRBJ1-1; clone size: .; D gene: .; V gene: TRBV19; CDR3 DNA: TGTGCCAGTAGTATAGGCGGCAGGGAGAACACTGAAGCTTTCTTT; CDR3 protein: CASSIGGRENTEAFF
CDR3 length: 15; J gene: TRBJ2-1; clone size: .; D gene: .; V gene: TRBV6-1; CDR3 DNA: TGTGCCAGCAGTGAAGCGATCGGTAGCTACAATGAGCAGTTCTTC; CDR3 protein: CASSEAIGSYNEQFF